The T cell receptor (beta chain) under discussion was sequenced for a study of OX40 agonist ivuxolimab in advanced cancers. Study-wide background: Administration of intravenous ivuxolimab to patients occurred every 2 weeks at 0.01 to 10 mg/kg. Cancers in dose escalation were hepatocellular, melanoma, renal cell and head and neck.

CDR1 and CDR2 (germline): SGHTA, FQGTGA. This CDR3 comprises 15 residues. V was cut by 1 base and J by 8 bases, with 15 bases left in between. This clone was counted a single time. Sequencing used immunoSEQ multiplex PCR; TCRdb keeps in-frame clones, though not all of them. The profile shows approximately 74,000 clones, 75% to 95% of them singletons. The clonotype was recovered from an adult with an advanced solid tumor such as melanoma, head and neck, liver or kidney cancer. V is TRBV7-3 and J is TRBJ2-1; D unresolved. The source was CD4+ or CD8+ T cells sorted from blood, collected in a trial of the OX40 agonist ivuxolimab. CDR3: CASSLSETPLDEQFF. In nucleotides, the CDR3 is TGTGCCAGCAGCTTAAGTGAGACTCCTCTGGATGAGCAGTTCTTC. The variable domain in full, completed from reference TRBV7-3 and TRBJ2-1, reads GAGVSQTPSNKVTEKGKYVELRCDPISGHTALYWYRQSLGQGPEFLIYFQGTGAADDSGLPNDRFFAVRPEGSVSTLKIQRTERGDSAVYLCASSLSETPLDEQFFGPGTRLTVL.